This paragraph reports one TCR beta chain. The authors' processing: Reference gene primers were amplified, and this amplification served to estimate nucleated cell counts. The method was immunoSEQ multiplex PCR; TCRdb's version includes in-frame clones alone and lacks a portion of them. That table gives V, J and clone size, and the DNA gave D and trimming. The repertoire consists of around 200,000 clones, with less than 85% occurring once and the leading ten covering around a sixth. These data belong to a study of blood T cell repertoires in COVID-19. Study-level information: The samples span acute and convalescent COVID-19 from the United States, Italy and Spain. T cells, B-cell-depleted T cells, or PBMCs provided the cDNA or gDNA that served as material.

Two negative PCRs, clearance, or symptom resolution had been documented for recovered Cohort 3 donors. Trimming removed 5 bases from V and 5 bases from J, with 7 bases in between. CDR3 length equals 11 residues. In germline, CDR1 is WSHSY, CDR2 SAAADI. The sequenced sample consisted of PBMCs or T cells enriched from blood (not recorded which). This TCR came from a man aged 35-49 years who had recovered from COVID-19. The rearrangement links TRBV10-2 to TRBJ2-7, with unresolved D. CDR3 protein: CASSHSNEQYF. The CDR3, as DNA: TGCGCCAGCAGTCACTCAAACGAGCAGTACTTC.